These T cell receptor beta chains were read from a single sample in a study of T cell changes during pregnancy in multiple sclerosis. Repertoires were generated with immunoSEQ multiplex PCR, while TCRdb's copy carries only in-frame clones and drops some. The data hold some 90,000 clones, with 91% observed a single time. Source: peripheral blood, taken after pregnancy. These receptors were taken from a female donor in good health, enrolled as a control in a pregnancy study. Both conserved end residues are part of each CDR3. A D gene is named only where the DNA matches it firmly. A clone size is listed for some rows: how often the clone was seen (once, few, many), or a class if it is expanded.

DNA	CDR3	V	J	size	D
TGTGCCAGTAGTCCTACGGGAAAGGGAGAAAACTATGGCTACACCTTC	CASSPTGKGENYGYTF	TRBV19	TRBJ1-2	NA	NA
TGCGCCAGCAGCCTGGGACAGCTTAATGAAAAACTGTTTTTT	CASSLGQLNEKLFF	TRBV5-1	TRBJ1-4	NA	TRBD1
TGTGCCAGCAGTGAGACGGGACAGCCCTCCGACGAGCAGTACTTC	CASSETGQPSDEQYF	TRBV2	TRBJ2-7	NA	TRBD1
TGTGCCAGCTCACTCGCTATGAACACTGAAGCTTTCTTT	CASSLAMNTEAFF	TRBV18	TRBJ1-1	NA	NA
TGTGCCAGCAGACGACAGGGGAGCACCGGGGAGCTGTTTTTT	CASRRQGSTGELFF	TRBV7-2	TRBJ2-2	NA	TRBD1
TGCGCCAGCAGCCCAACGACACAGGGGAGGAATTCACCCCTCCACTTT	CASSPTTQGRNSPLHF	TRBV4-3	TRBJ1-6	NA	TRBD1
TGTGCCAGCAGTCCCACAGGGTCGCACGAGCAGTACTTC	CASSPTGSHEQYF	TRBV27	TRBJ2-7	NA	NA
TGTGCCAGCAGTTGGGCAGGGGGCGGCCACGAGCAGTACTTC	CASSWAGGGHEQYF	TRBV27	TRBJ2-7	NA	TRBD1
TGCAGCGTTGAATATTCGCAGGGGGGCTCCTACGAGCAGTACTTC	CSVEYSQGGSYEQYF	TRBV29-1	TRBJ2-7	NA	NA
TGTGCCAGCAGCTCTCCAGGGGGCTTAAGTGGCTACACCTTC	CASSSPGGLSGYTF	TRBV7-2	TRBJ1-2	NA	TRBD1
TGTGCCAGCTCACTGTCCCAGTTGGCGGCAACTAATGAAAAACTGTTTTTT	CASSLSQLAATNEKLFF	TRBV18	TRBJ1-4	once	NA
TGTGCCAGCACCGGACTAGCGGGACACACCGGGGAGCTGTTTTTT	CASTGLAGHTGELFF	TRBV7-9	TRBJ2-2	NA	TRBD2